Below, 3 T cell receptor beta chains from the same sample are listed, as sequenced in a study of T cell repertoires in cytomegalovirus infection. Their antigens remain unidentified. TCRdb reprocessed the reads with MiXCR, giving one entry per CDR3 protein. The table records approximately 1,000,000 distinct CDR3 sequences, less than 35% of them present only once. Sequenced here: cultured CD8+ T cells from PBMCs, sampled from culture after CMV antigen stimulation. All receptors come from a human donor in good health (CMV status not recorded). Some clones in this sample may be carry-over from other donors' samples.

This chain uses TRBV29-1 with TRBJ1-2; 10 bases align to TRBD1. The trim removed 0 bases at V and 3 bases at J, leaving 10 bases unmatched. This CDR3 has 17 residues. Germline lookup yields CDR1 SQVTM and CDR2 ANQGSEA. The CDR3 bases are TGCAGCGTTGAAGATCTTGAGACAGGGGGCCGGTACTATGGCTACACCTTC. This sequence encodes CSVEDLETGGRYYGYTF.

The chain links TRBV27 to TRBJ1-2; D may be TRBD1 (5 bases). V lost 0 bases and J lost 4, with 12 bases in between. The CDR3 has 15 residues. CDR1 MNHEY and CDR2 SMNVEV come from the germline V gene (reference sequence). CDR3 residues: CASSLSIRAAYGYTF. CDR3 DNA sequence: TGTGCCAGCAGTTTATCGATCAGGGCCGCCTATGGCTACACCTTC.

This clonotype turned up a few times. This chain uses TRBV6-1 with TRBJ2-5, with D possibly TRBD2 on 5 matching bases. V was trimmed by 7 bases and J by 5 bases, leaving 11 bases between them. Germline CDR1 is MNHNS and CDR2 is SASEGT. The CDR3 contains 12 residues. The CDR3 DNA reads TGTGCCAGCAACTACGGACTGGAGACCCAGTACTTC. Residues: CASNYGLETQYF.